This paragraph covers one TCR beta chain sequence. This specimen belongs to a study of blood T cell repertoires in COVID-19. Looking at the study overall: Samples taken during acute and convalescent COVID-19 were collected in the United States, Italy and Spain. PBMCs, B-cell-depleted T cells, or T cells provided the cDNA or gDNA that made up the material.

Seattle patients were enrolled during active infection and followed longitudinally. In the authors' workflow: Amplification of reference gene primers was used by the study to estimate nucleated cell counts. Clones were sequenced by immunoSEQ multiplex PCR, and TCRdb holds only the in-frame ones, with some missing. The V and J calls and clone size were taken over from that table, and D and trimming were inferred from the DNA. The sample holds about 210,000 clones, roughly 82% seen once. Per the germline V gene, CDR1 is LGHDT and CDR2 is YNNKEL (reference sequence). Losses at the gene ends were 2 bases for V and 5 bases for J; bases not matched to a gene: 6. The CDR3 is 16 amino acids.

This sequence originates from an older woman with COVID-19, enrolled during active disease. The sample was peripheral blood. The V call is TRBV3-1 (or the pseudogene TRBV3-2), the J call TRBJ1-1, with 12 bases identical to TRBD1. CDR3 sequence reads: CASSQRGQGARTEAFF. CDR3 DNA sequence: TGTGCCAGCAGCCAAAGGGGACAGGGGGCGCGGACTGAAGCTTTCTTT.